A selection of T cell receptor beta chains follows, all from one sample in a study of graft-versus-host responses after intestinal transplantation. Sequenced by immunoSEQ multiplex PCR; TCRdb stores in-frame clones only, minus some. Seen here are some 62,000 clones, roughly nine tenths observed once, and the top ten hold about 1.8%. No antigen has been identified for these receptors. This specimen consisted of unstimulated CD8+ T cells sorted from spleen or lymph node cells, obtained before transplant. All receptors derive from a human donor who was the organ donor for an intestinal transplant. CDR3s include the opening cysteine and the closing phenylalanine or tryptophan.

TRBJ2-1 TRBV9 CASSGHLRDSPYNEQFF
TRBJ2-7 TRBV12-2 CASRPRVEDYEQYF
TRBJ2-5 TRBV7-9 CASSSGTVHQETQYF
TRBJ2-3 TRBV14 CASSHVGAGGPWTDTQYF
TRBJ2-7 TRBV7-2 CASSGRFSYEQYF
TRBJ1-5 TRBV7-8 CASSSDPTADGVAAQHF
TRBJ1-1 TRBV5-4 CASTEGANTEAFF
TRBJ2-7 TRBV11-2 CASSRLGQAYEQYF
TRBJ2-7 TRBV7-9 CASTLFPPRRSSYEQYF
TRBJ2-3 TRBV7-6 CASSFTRTSGTSTDTQYF
TRBJ2-7 TRBV6-5 CASSYNPGESYEQYF
TRBJ1-5 TRBV2 CASSECIRPQHF
TRBJ1-2 TRBV7-8 CASSGDRGFYGYTF
TRBJ2-6 TRBV6-4 CASSESTGSGANVLTF
TRBJ2-7 TRBV11-3 CASSLDSGSYEQYF
TRBJ2-1 TRBV9 CASSVGGGLAAAEQFF
TRBJ2-3 TRBV28 CASSLPWTGIRDTQYF
TRBJ1-5 TRBV30 CAWSPTGGSNQPQHF
TRBJ2-1 TRBV27 CASSFSGGYNEQFF
TRBJ2-7 TRBV29-1 CSVQAPSGSYEQYF
TRBJ2-7 TRBV29-1 CSVLEKGHEQYF
TRBJ2-7 TRBV2 CARTRRDRRYEQYF
TRBJ1-2 TRBV4-1 CASSQDLRGKSESYTF
TRBJ2-1 TRBV19 CASSPSIGGGYEQFF
TRBJ2-5 TRBV13 CASSSRGQTVAQQYF
TRBJ2-7 TRBV2 CASKGTANYEQYF
TRBJ2-3 TRBV6-4 CASSEGGSTDTQYF
TRBJ1-1 TRBV7-6 CASSSLAQNTEAFF
TRBJ2-1 TRBV4-1 CASSQGLADSEQFF
TRBJ2-1 TRBV7-8 CASSLLAGTYNEQFF
TRBJ1-6 TRBV18 CASSPWRQPLKTLHF
TRBJ2-1 TRBV28 CASRALGDEQFF
TRBJ2-7 TRBV7-9 CASSHRIGAYEQYF
TRBJ2-7 TRBV19 CASSIDAGRSYEQYF
TRBJ2-6 TRBV7-5 CARNFSLSGGYSGANVLTF
TRBJ2-7 TRBV28 CASTPLAGEDEQYF
TRBJ2-1 TRBV9 CASSASGNDEQFF
TRBJ2-7 TRBV11-2 CASSLITYHPYEQYF
TRBJ2-6 TRBV25-1 CASSEQAAGDAGANVLTF
TRBJ2-3 TRBV20-1 CSAKLALSQYF
TRBJ2-5 TRBV5-6 CASRPTWDRQETQYF
TRBJ1-1 TRBV28 CASSLLLWVSGARTEAFF
TRBJ1-1 TRBV4-1 CASSQDRDTEAFF
TRBJ2-7 TRBV30 CAWSSLLANPPYEQYF
TRBJ2-7 TRBV11-2 CASSPASGISYEQYF